This record concerns one T cell receptor beta chain sequence. The germline CDR1 and CDR2 sequences are MNHEY and SVGAGI. With V trimmed by 8 bases and J by 1 base, 6 bases remained unmatched. The length of the CDR3 is 15 residues. These data originate in a study of T-cell memory formation after mild COVID-19. TCRdb used MiXCR to reprocess the 5' RACE reads, holding one entry per CDR3 protein. The repertoire consists of about 400,000 distinct CDR3 sequences, with approximately 19% occurring once and the leading ten covering about 22%. The sample taken for sequencing was PBMCs or a T cell subset sorted from them (not recorded which). This TCR was recovered from a man aged 18 to 29 who had mild COVID-19 (a few samples of this study predate the infection). Cell type and time point are not known. The chain links TRBV6-5 to TRBJ1-5; TRBD1 aligns across 9 bases. The CDR3 spells CASGPGTGSNQPQHF. CDR3 DNA sequence: TGTGCCAGCGGACCCGGGACAGGGAGCAATCAGCCCCAGCATTTT.